The TCR beta chain under discussion was sequenced for a study of T cells in tuberculosis (dated by TCRdb to 2017 to 2018). In terms of the full investigation: The study combined CD1B tetramers and high-throughput TCR immunosequencing to characterize T cells specific for the mycobacterial lipid antigen glucose monomycolate (GMM). In a South African clinical cohort, IGRA-negative adolescents, IGRA-positive adolescents with latent tuberculosis and adults with active tuberculosis were compared, with some 11 people in each group. Summary of the overall study and its limitations: A classifier using the diverse GMM-specific repertoire reached just over 85% accuracy (AUROC under 0.95), compared with around 70% accuracy using GEM motif frequencies. Shorter CDR3-alpha lengths in active tuberculosis patients partly drove the smaller NN-distances, and the TCR-beta difference was not statistically significant. Active tuberculosis TCR-alpha repertoires showed smaller mean NN-distances to GMM-specific TCRs than IGRA-negative controls, suggesting clonal expansion of these TCRs. Clinical samples were selected based on the availability of cryopreserved specimens, with adults included as active tuberculosis cases and adolescents included as controls.

As to this clone: Its binding antigen is unknown. No base-level quality is on record; no much larger clone is a single base apart.

From a lookup of the germline V gene, CDR1 and CDR2 are MNHEY and SVGAGI. Compared with germline, V lacks 4 bases and J lacks 1 base; bases without a gene match: 3. Including cysteine and phenylalanine, the CDR3 has 14 amino acids. The retained sequence is limited to the CDR3, 42 bases, with the frame set at the first base. The immunoSEQ multiplex PCR assay was used to generate TCR libraries, with TCR-beta and/or TCR-alpha/delta assays applied to each sample. The Illumina high-throughput platform was used to sequence the amplified TCR libraries. In the original analysis: Clustering and dimensionality reduction were performed using pairwise TCRdist distances among GMM-specific receptors from ex vivo sorted or in vitro expanded T cells. Each clinical repertoire was assigned a mean NN-distance score, defined as the average TCRdist to the nearest 10% of tetramer-positive reference sequences. To compute GEM TCR motif frequency, the fraction of unique TCRs matching known GEM sequences by V/J usage and CDR3 length was calculated. Active tuberculosis was classified by linear discriminant analysis with leave-one-out cross-validation, implemented in scikit-learn. TCRdb obtained this table from immuneACCESS and retained in-frame rearrangements with V and J assigned. These tables miss some clones; where compared with another copy, unresolved V genes account for less than half of the shortfall, and the remainder is unexplained. V, J and clone size were drawn from that table, and D and trimming were deduced from the DNA. The sample table records about 33,000 clones; 95% to 96% of these occur just once. Under 2.5% of the sample is in the top ten clones.

At study entry, a tuberculin skin test and the QuantiFERON-TB GOLD In-Tube IGRA were used to screen adolescents for latent tuberculosis infection. Immunosequencing was performed on unsorted cryopreserved PBMC, with 90,000 to 100,000 T cells per clinical donor covered on average. Eleven high schools in the Worcester region of the Western Cape, South Africa, served as enrollment sites for adolescents aged 12 to 18 years. Ten M. tuberculosis-infected adolescents and roughly 10 uninfected adolescents were selected, with the two groups matched for age and sex. PBMC from adolescents were isolated by density centrifugation from freshly drawn heparinized blood and were then cryopreserved.

The receptor chain draws on TRBV6-5 and TRBJ2-7, with TRBD1 matching 8 junction bases. Sequencing input: PBMCs. The TCR was taken from a donor aged 10 to 29 with latent tuberculosis or without tuberculosis infection. Here the CDR3 is given as CASSSDRGSYEQYF. Read as DNA, the sequence is TGTGCCAGCAGTTCCGACAGGGGTTCCTACGAGCAGTACTTC.